Given below is one TCR beta chain in context. Its antigen is undetermined. Data came from immunoSEQ multiplex PCR; TCRdb stores just in-frame clones and leaves some out. Altogether some 99,000 clones are present, 65% to 85% being singletons, with the ten largest covering roughly 5.3%. This record belongs to a study of glioma-infiltrating T cells after dendritic cell vaccination. On the study more broadly: The vaccine used monocyte-derived dendritic cells pulsed overnight with autologous tumor lysate.

Trimming cost V 1 base and J 0 bases, with 12 bases left between them. This CDR3 is built from 15 residues. Germline V gives CDR1 GTSNPN, CDR2 SVGIG (reference sequence). Time point meaning: after dendritic cell vaccination, including at tumor progression/relapse. Points from the study as a whole: Complete blood and tumor specimen sets were limited to few patients. TCR clonality showed no direct relationship with survival.

The V call is TRBV30, the J call TRBJ1-2; D is uncertain. The sequenced sample was blood, obtained after dendritic cell vaccination. The receptor was isolated from a human donor with glioblastoma. CDR3 residues: CAWSAEQIPNYGYTF. As DNA, the CDR3 is TGTGCCTGGAGTGCGGAACAGATACCTAACTATGGCTACACCTTC.